These T cell receptor beta chains were read from a single sample in a study of CD8 T cells in ankylosing spondylitis. TCRdb passed the 5' RACE reads through MiXCR, listing each CDR3 protein once. Of approximately 220,000 distinct CDR3 sequences listed, around 25% are singletons. Sequenced input: blood, either unsorted or a sorted T cell fraction (not recorded which). These receptors were taken from a male donor with ankylosing spondylitis or in good health (not recorded which). Each CDR3 is given with its conserved first and last residue. D genes are given only for firm matches. Clone size is stated in some rows and not others, as once, few, many or a class when expanded.

>TRBJ1-3|NA|many|TRBV6-5
TGTGCCAGCAGTTACAGTTCCCCGAACTCTGGAAACACCATATATTTT
CASSYSSPNSGNTIYF
>TRBJ2-6|NA|once|TRBV29-1
TGCAGCGTTGGAGGCGATACTTCTGGGGCCAACGTCCTGACTTTC
CSVGGDTSGANVLTF
>TRBJ2-7|TRBD2|NA|TRBV5-1
TGCGCCAGCAGCTTGGTCCCGGGACTAGCGGGAGTTGAGCAGTACTTC
CASSLVPGLAGVEQYF
>TRBJ2-7|TRBD1|NA|TRBV20-1
TGCAGTGCTAGAGACTCCCGACAGGGGTACGAGCAGTACTTC
CSARDSRQGYEQYF
>TRBJ2-5|TRBD2|few|TRBV20-1
TGCAGTGCTAGAGCACGACTAGCGGGGGTTCAAGAGACCCAGTACTTC
CSARARLAGVQETQYF
>TRBJ1-5|NA|many|TRBV5-1
TGCGCCAGCAGCTTGGGACCAGACCAGCCCCAGCATTTT
CASSLGPDQPQHF
>TRBJ2-3|NA|many|TRBV28
TGTGCCAGCAGTTTTCAAGCGGTTCAGGTGGGACCGGTAAAGGATACGCAGTATTTT
CASSFQAVQVGPVKDTQYF
>TRBJ2-5|NA|many|TRBV12-3/TRBV12-4
TGTGCCAGCAGTTTTACCAAAGAGACCCAGTACTTC
CASSFTKETQYF
>TRBJ2-1|TRBD2|NA|TRBV7-2
TGTGCCAGCAGCTCCAGGACTAGCGGGAGCAATGAGCAGTTCTTC
CASSSRTSGSNEQFF
>TRBJ2-3|TRBD2|many|TRBV24-1
TGTGCCACCAGTGACAACCTAGCGGGAGCGGCAGATACGCAGTATTTT
CATSDNLAGAADTQYF
>TRBJ2-1|NA|NA|TRBV20-1
TGCAGTGCTAGGTTCTACCACAATGAGCAGTTCTTC
CSARFYHNEQFF
>TRBJ2-3|TRBD2|NA|TRBV12-3/TRBV12-4
TGTGCCAGCAGTTTCGCCTTAGCGGGAGGGCCGCGGTATTTT
CASSFALAGGPRYF
>TRBJ2-3|TRBD2|few|TRBV20-1
TGCAGTGCCCAGCCACCTAGCGGGAGGAGCACAGATACGCAGTATTTT
CSAQPPSGRSTDTQYF
>TRBJ1-1|NA|few|TRBV20-1
TGCAGTGCTAGAGATCTCAGGATGAACACTGAAGCTTTCTTT
CSARDLRMNTEAFF
>TRBJ2-1|NA|NA|TRBV20-1
TGCAGTGCTAGTTGGTGGGACTCCTACAATGAGCAGTTCTTC
CSASWWDSYNEQFF
>TRBJ2-1|TRBD2|few|TRBV29-1
TGCAGCGTTAGGACTAGCCTAAAATACAATGAGCAGTTCTTC
CSVRTSLKYNEQFF
>TRBJ2-3|TRBD2|NA|TRBV6-1
TGTGCCAGCAGCACCTTCCCCCCGACTAGCGCGTTAGATACGCAGTATTTT
CASSTFPPTSALDTQYF
>TRBJ1-1|NA|many|TRBV3-1
TGTGCCAGCAGCAAGACGCCCAACACTGAAGCTTTCTTT
CASSKTPNTEAFF
>TRBJ2-4|NA|many|TRBV5-1
TGCGCCAGCAGCTTGGAACGCAAAAACATTCAGTACTTC
CASSLERKNIQYF
>TRBJ2-3|TRBD1|many|TRBV6-5
TGTGCCAGCAGTTACTCGACCGGGACAGGGTTCGGGTTGGATACGCAGTATTTT
CASSYSTGTGFGLDTQYF
>TRBJ2-2|TRBD2|many|TRBV5-1
TGCGCCAGCAGCTACAGCGGGGGGAACACCGGGGAGCTGTTTTTT
CASSYSGGNTGELFF
>TRBJ2-7|NA|few|TRBV25-1
TGTGCCAGCAGTGACCCTAAACTTGGCGCCTACGAGCAGTACTTC
CASSDPKLGAYEQYF
>TRBJ2-7|TRBD2|many|TRBV3-1
TGTGCCAGCAGCCAAGGGCCGGGAGGCTCCTACGAGCAGTACTTC
CASSQGPGGSYEQYF
>TRBJ1-1|TRBD1|NA|TRBV11-3
TGTGCCAGCAGCTTAAAAAGCACAGGGGTGAACACTGAAGCTTTCTTT
CASSLKSTGVNTEAFF
>TRBJ2-1|NA|NA|TRBV5-1
TGCGCCAGCAGCTTTGTAGCGGAATCCTACAATGAGCAGTTCTTC
CASSFVAESYNEQFF
>TRBJ1-5|NA|many|TRBV27
TGTGCCAGCAGTGGATACAATCAGCCCCAGCATTTT
CASSGYNQPQHF
>TRBJ2-1|TRBD2|many|TRBV20-1
TGCAGCGTACCGGGACTAGCGGGAGATGAGCAGTTCTTC
CSVPGLAGDEQFF
>TRBJ2-1|TRBD2|few|TRBV11-1
TGTGCCAGCAGCAACTTCGAAGGACTAGCGATAAATGAGCAGTTCTTC
CASSNFEGLAINEQFF
>TRBJ2-1|NA|NA|TRBV7-2
TGTGCCAGCAGCTTAATGGGAGGTGAGCAGTTCTTC
CASSLMGGEQFF
>TRBJ2-7|NA|NA|TRBV7-2
TGTGCCAGCAGCTTATTTACCGGGAGCTCCTACGAGCAGTACTTC
CASSLFTGSSYEQYF
>TRBJ2-5|TRBD2|many|TRBV6-1
TGTGCCAGCAGTAAGCCGGGACTCGGGAGGGAGACCCAGTACTTC
CASSKPGLGRETQYF
>TRBJ1-5|NA|many|TRBV29-1
TGCAGCGCCCTAAACGGAGGAGGTCAGCCCCAGCATTTT
CSALNGGGQPQHF
>TRBJ2-2|TRBD2|NA|TRBV12-3/TRBV12-4
TGTGCCAGCAGTACCTCTAGCGGCGCGAACACCGGGGAGCTGTTTTTT
CASSTSSGANTGELFF
>TRBJ1-1|NA|many|TRBV12-3/TRBV12-4
TGTGCCAGCAGTTTGATCGGCATGAACACTGAAGCTTTCTTT
CASSLIGMNTEAFF
>TRBJ2-7|NA|NA|TRBV18
TGTGCCAGCTCACCAACCCTCTCCTACGAGCAGTACTTC
CASSPTLSYEQYF
>TRBJ1-5|NA|NA|TRBV6-1
TGTGCCAGCAGTCCCCTGGGGGGGGAGCCCCAGCATTTT
CASSPLGGEPQHF
>TRBJ2-3|NA|once|TRBV20-1
TGCAGTGCTAGAGTTGTGGGGGTCTCAGATACGCAGTATTTT
CSARVVGVSDTQYF
>TRBJ2-7|NA|few|TRBV18
TGTGCCAGCTCACCGACAGGCTACGAGCAGTACTTC
CASSPTGYEQYF
>TRBJ2-1|NA|few|TRBV20-1
TGCAGTGCTAGATACCCCCGCGCCTTCCATGAGCAGTTCTTC
CSARYPRAFHEQFF
>TRBJ2-2|TRBD2|many|TRBV7-3
TGTGCCAGCAGCTTCAGAGCGGGAGCGAACACCGGGGAGCTGTTTTTT
CASSFRAGANTGELFF
>TRBJ2-1|NA|many|TRBV9
TGTGCCAGCAGCGTAGAGGCCCTGGCCTACAATGAGCAGTTCTTC
CASSVEALAYNEQFF
>TRBJ2-5|NA|few|TRBV4-3
TGCGCCAGCAGCCAAGCGGGGAACGGAGAGACCCAGTACTTC
CASSQAGNGETQYF
>TRBJ2-7|NA|many|TRBV5-5
TGTGCCAGCAGCTGGGGTGTGGCGTACGAGCAGTACTTC
CASSWGVAYEQYF
>TRBJ2-7|NA|NA|TRBV7-2
TGTGCCAGCAGCTTAGCACCGTCTGGGCGAGGAGCCTCTCTCGAGCAGTACTTC
CASSLAPSGRGASLEQYF
>TRBJ2-7|NA|NA|TRBV6-6
TGTGCCAGCAGTGGAGGTAGGGTTGACGAGCAGTACTTC
CASSGGRVDEQYF
>TRBJ1-1|NA|many|TRBV4-3
TGCGCCAGCAGCCAAGTCTATAAGAACACTGAAGCTTTCTTT
CASSQVYKNTEAFF
>TRBJ2-7|NA|NA|TRBV29-1
TGCAGCGTTGAAGATCGGAAGTCCCTGGGGCAGTACTTC
CSVEDRKSLGQYF
>TRBJ2-5|TRBD1|few|TRBV20-1
TGCAGTGCTTCTGAAGGGACAGGGATCACCCAGTACTTC
CSASEGTGITQYF
>TRBJ2-7|NA|many|TRBV5-1
TGCGCCAGCAGTCCGTTGGACCAGGGCACCGGGCCAGGAGAGCAGTACTTC
CASSPLDQGTGPGEQYF
>TRBJ2-3|TRBD1|once|TRBV5-1
TGCGCCAGCAGCTTTCAGGGGGCTGTAGCAGATACGCAGTATTTT
CASSFQGAVADTQYF
>TRBJ2-7|NA|many|TRBV10-3
TGTGCCATCAGTGAGGGTCCAGCCTCCGAGCAGTACTTC
CAISEGPASEQYF
>TRBJ2-1|TRBD2|many|TRBV7-8
TGTGCCAGCAGCTTACTTACTAGCGGGAGAAGCAATGAGCAGTTCTTC
CASSLLTSGRSNEQFF
>TRBJ2-5|NA|few|TRBV20-1
TGCAGTGCTACCAGGGGCTACTACCAAGAGACCCAGTACTTC
CSATRGYYQETQYF